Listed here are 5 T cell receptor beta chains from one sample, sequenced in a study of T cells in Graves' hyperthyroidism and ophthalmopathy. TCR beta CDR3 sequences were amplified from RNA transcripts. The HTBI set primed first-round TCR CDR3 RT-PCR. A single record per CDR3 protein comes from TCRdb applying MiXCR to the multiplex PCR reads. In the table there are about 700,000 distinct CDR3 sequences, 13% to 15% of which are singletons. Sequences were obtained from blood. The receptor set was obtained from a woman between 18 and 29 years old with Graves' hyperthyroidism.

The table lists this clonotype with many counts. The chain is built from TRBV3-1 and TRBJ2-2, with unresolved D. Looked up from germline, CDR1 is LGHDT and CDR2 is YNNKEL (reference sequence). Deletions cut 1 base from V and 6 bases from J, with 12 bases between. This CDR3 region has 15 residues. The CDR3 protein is CASSQVRWLSGELFF. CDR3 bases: TGTGCCAGCAGCCAAGTACGTTGGTTGTCCGGGGAGCTGTTTTTT.

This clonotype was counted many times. The CDR3 coding sequence is TGTGCCAGCAGCCATGGAAATGAGCAGTTCTTC. Protein sequence: CASSHGNEQFF. The chain links TRBV7-9 to TRBJ2-1; D gene unclear. The germline gives CDR1 SEHNR, CDR2 FQNEAQ (reference sequence). The CDR3 covers 11 residues. V was cut by 5 bases and J by 7 bases, with 6 bases left in between. Supplemented by reference TRBV7-9 and TRBJ2-1, the full variable domain reads DTGVSQNPRHKITKRGQNVTFRCDPISEHNRLYWYRQTLGQGPEFLTYFQNEAQLEKSRLLSDRFSAERPKGSFSTLEIQRTEQGDSAMYLCASSHGNEQFFGPGTRLTVL.

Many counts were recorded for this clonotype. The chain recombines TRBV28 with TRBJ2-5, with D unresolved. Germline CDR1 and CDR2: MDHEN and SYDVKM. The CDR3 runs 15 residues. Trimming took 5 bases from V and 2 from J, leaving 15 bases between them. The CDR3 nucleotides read TGTGCCAGCAGTAAAACCAAGGGATGGCAAGAGACCCAGTACTTC. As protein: CASSKTKGWQETQYF.

The CDR3 loop is CAWRNPLRANYGYTF. For the CDR3, the DNA is TGTGCCTGGAGGAATCCACTCCGAGCTAACTATGGCTACACCTTC. The chain employs TRBV30 and TRBJ1-2; no clear D. The V and J ends lost 3 bases and 0 bases respectively, with 14 bases between them. CDR1 is GTSNPN and CDR2 is SVGIG in the germline V gene (reference sequence). This CDR3 spans 15 amino acids.

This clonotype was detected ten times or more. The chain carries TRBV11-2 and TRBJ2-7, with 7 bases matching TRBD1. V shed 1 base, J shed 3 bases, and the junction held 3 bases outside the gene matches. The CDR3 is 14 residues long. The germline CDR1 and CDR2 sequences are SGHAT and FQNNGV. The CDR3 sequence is CASSLGHRGYEQYF. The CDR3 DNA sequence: TGTGCCAGCAGCTTAGGTCACAGGGGCTACGAGCAGTACTTC.